This T cell receptor beta chain is drawn from a study of cytomegalovirus exposure and HLA in healthy donors. As for the study in general: Of all 400 or so donors who were genotyped, roughly 81% belonged to the Caucasian-associated ancestry cluster. Findings and caveats of the study: A later analysis reportedly identified an Asian-associated ancestry cluster as carrying fewer N-insertions than the approximately 670-donor mean. A later analysis found that most CMV-associated TCR beta chains appeared HLA-restricted.

It was with 60 Vbeta and 13 Jbeta primers that the PCR ran. The assay was immunoSEQ multiplex PCR, and TCRdb's table has in-frame clones only and misses some. This sample yields some 42,000 clones, of which 50% are seen a single time; around 10% belongs to the top ten. The CDR3 has 17 residues. V lost 0 bases, J lost 1 base, and 16 bases lay in between. CDR1 is SGHTA, CDR2 FQGNSA, per germline. This clone was counted between two and nine times. What it binds is unknown. What was sequenced was PBMCs. This TCR was sampled from a human donor in good health. The chain has TRBV7-2 and TRBJ2-7; possibly TRBD2 for D (7 bases). CDR3 residues: CASSLAGGGTLSYEQYF. CDR3 DNA sequence: TGTGCCAGCAGCTTAGCGGGGGGGGGCACCCTATCCTACGAGCAGTACTTC.